One T cell receptor (beta chain) is described in this entry. Antigen: not known. CDR3 size: 12 residues. V dropped 4 bases and J dropped 8 bases, with 11 bases sitting between them. Germline CDR1 and CDR2: MDHEN and SYDVKM. The data derive from a study of T cell responses to AZD1222 COVID-19 vaccine. TCRdb keeps only in-frame clones here, not all; method: immunoSEQ multiplex PCR. The table records some 200,000 clones, 85% to 95% of them present only once. Study-level results: Repertoires were obtained only post-peak T cell response. Spike-specific TCR breadth and depth both grew after two AZD1222 doses. The study found vaccine-associated CD4 TCRs spanning spike, dominant at 160-218 and 743-854. In the spike-specific TCR repertoire, nearly half reportedly target unmutated variant regions.

V is TRBV28 and J is TRBJ1-2; D is ambiguous. The sequence derives from an adult who received the AZD1222 COVID-19 vaccine. The starting material was peripheral blood, obtained 28 days after the second AZD1222 dose. CDR3 sequence: CASSSRSGGYTF. CDR3 bases: TGTGCCAGCAGTTCCAGGTCCGGCGGCTACACCTTC.